This is a list of T cell receptor beta chains from one sample in a study of T cell responses to AZD1222 COVID-19 vaccine. The repertoire was sequenced with immunoSEQ multiplex PCR; TCRdb's copy has only in-frame clones and lacks some. Of 150,000 or so clones listed, approximately 90% were seen once; the top ten hold 3.5% to 4%. This specimen consisted of peripheral blood, obtained 28 days after the second AZD1222 dose. Source of these receptors: an adult who received the AZD1222 COVID-19 vaccine. The CDR3 runs from the conserved cysteine through the conserved F or W. The D gene is left open where the match is weak. Not every row has a clone size; where given, it reads once, few, many or a size class.

cdr3_length j_call v_call d_call clone_size cdr3_aa cdr3_nt
14 TRBJ2-5 TRBV9 NA NA CASSVEPFRETQYF TGTGCCAGCAGCGTGGAGCCGTTTAGGGAGACCCAGTACTTC
15 TRBJ1-2 TRBV9 NA once CASSVAGHPNYGYTF TGTGCCAGCAGCGTAGCCGGGCATCCTAACTATGGCTACACCTTC
15 TRBJ2-5 TRBV6-2/TRBV6-3 TRBD2 NA CASSSLAGGQETQYF TGTGCCAGCAGTTCCCTAGCGGGGGGACAAGAGACCCAGTACTTC
12 TRBJ2-7 TRBV30 NA NA CAWSAQGSEQYF TGTGCCTGGAGTGCGCAGGGTTCCGAGCAGTACTTC
15 TRBJ2-7 TRBV28 NA NA CASSLGGSQGYEQYF TGTGCCAGCAGTTTAGGTGGCAGCCAGGGCTACGAGCAGTACTTC
14 TRBJ2-3 TRBV7-2 NA NA CASSFGPVADTQYF TGTGCCAGCAGCTTTGGTCCCGTAGCGGATACGCAGTATTTT
14 TRBJ2-3 TRBV6-5 NA NA CASSGMWATDTQYF TGTGCCAGCAGCGGTATGTGGGCCACAGATACGCAGTATTTT
15 TRBJ2-7 TRBV7-8 TRBD1 NA CASSPRGQGAGEQYF TGTGCCAGCAGCCCTAGAGGCCAGGGGGCGGGTGAGCAGTACTTC
13 TRBJ2-7 TRBV9 NA NA CASSVAVHYEQYF TGTGCCAGCAGCGTAGCGGTACACTACGAGCAGTACTTC
15 TRBJ1-1 TRBV19 NA NA CASSIPGGSGTEAFF TGTGCCAGTAGTATACCCGGGGGTTCGGGCACTGAAGCTTTCTTT
11 TRBJ1-2 TRBV30 NA NA CALDRHYGYTF TGTGCCTTGGACAGACACTATGGCTACACCTTC
18 TRBJ2-7 TRBV4-1 TRBD2 NA CASSQPLAGGQNSYEQYF TGCGCCAGCAGCCAACCGCTAGCGGGAGGACAAAACTCCTACGAGCAGTACTTC
15 TRBJ1-2 TRBV6-5 NA NA CASSSGTVGYYGYTF TGTGCCAGCAGTTCTGGTACAGTCGGGTACTATGGCTACACCTTC